One sample yielded the 5 T cell receptor beta chains listed below, sequenced in a study of OX40 agonist ivuxolimab in advanced cancers. Data came from immunoSEQ multiplex PCR; TCRdb stores just in-frame clones and leaves some out. The sample shows 65,000 to 95,000 clones, approximately 89% of them seen only once. Sequences were derived from CD4+ or CD8+ T cells sorted from blood, sampled in a trial of the OX40 agonist ivuxolimab. These receptors came from an adult with an advanced solid tumor such as melanoma, head and neck, liver or kidney cancer.

V usage is TRBV7-9 and J usage is TRBJ2-1, with 7 nucleotides matching TRBD2. Germline trimming cut 1 base from V and 10 bases from J; bases unmatched to any gene: 4. Per germline, CDR1 SEHNR and CDR2 FQNEAQ (reference sequence). This CDR3 has 13 amino acids. The CDR3 sequence is CASSLGRGTEQFF. The DNA of the CDR3 is TGTGCCAGCAGCTTAGGGCGGGGGACGGAGCAGTTCTTC.

The chain joins TRBV2 to TRBJ1-1; 10 positions agree with TRBD1. The CDR3 loop spans 15 amino acids. The germline CDR1 and CDR2 sequences are SNHLY and FYNNEI. V shed 6 bases, J shed 1 base, and the junction held 5 bases outside the gene matches. CDR3 protein: CASRDRGFGNTEAFF. CDR3 DNA: TGTGCCAGCAGGGACAGGGGGTTCGGGAACACTGAAGCTTTCTTT.

The CDR3 region has the DNA TGTGCCAGCAGCCCCGGGGGGGCCGTATCCTACAATGAGCAGTTCTTC. The encoded protein is CASSPGGAVSYNEQFF. The chain couples TRBV7-2 to TRBJ2-1, with 8 bases identical to TRBD2. The CDR3 is 16 amino acids. From germline, CDR1 is SGHTA and CDR2 FQGNSA. Trimming took 5 bases from V and 1 from J; bases not matched to a gene: 7.

This clone was counted once. V is TRBV19 and J is TRBJ1-3; 10 bases are a match to TRBD1. Germline assignment: CDR1 LNHDA and CDR2 SQIVND (reference sequence). J lost 2 bases, V lost 7 bases, and 8 bases had no gene match. There are 16 residues in the CDR3. CDR3 nucleotides: TGTGCCAGTACCTTTACTGGACAGGGGGCTGGAAACACCATATATTTT. Translated: CASTFTGQGAGNTIYF.

This chain joins TRBV5-6 and TRBJ1-5, with TRBD1 matching over 10 bases. Per the germline V gene, CDR1 is SGHDT and CDR2 is YYEEEE. The CDR3 loop spans 15 amino acids. V lost 0 bases, J lost 4 bases, and 1 base stayed unmatched. For the CDR3, the DNA is TGTGCCAGCAGCTTGGGACAGGGGGCAAATCAGCCCCAGCATTTT. Its protein product is CASSLGQGANQPQHF.